This T cell receptor (beta chain) was observed in a study of shared clonotypes between healthy human individuals. Points from the study as a whole: Naive subsets, compared against memory subsets, generally had larger estimated richness values.

Clones were sequenced by immunoSEQ multiplex PCR, and TCRdb holds only the in-frame ones, with some missing. The data show around 1.9 million clones, around 95% seen once. With respect to this clone: The antigen is undetermined.

Terminally differentiated effector memory CD45RA+ cells were excluded from the naive CD8 cells, which were CD45RO-negative and positively selected for CCR7. Sequenced: naive CD8+ T cells from PBMCs. This TCR was recovered from a man between 18 and 35 years old in good health. Some clones in this sample may be carry-over from other donors' samples.

The CDR3 sequence: CASSEALRTDYEQYF. In nucleotides, the CDR3 is TGTGCCAGCAGTGAAGCGCTTCGGACAGACTACGAGCAGTACTTC. V is TRBV2 and J is TRBJ2-5; D perhaps matches TRBD1 (6 bases). The last part of the DNA fits TRBJ2-7 better; the J call may be wrong. The CDR3 covers 15 residues. Germline CDR1 and CDR2: SNHLY and FYNNEI.